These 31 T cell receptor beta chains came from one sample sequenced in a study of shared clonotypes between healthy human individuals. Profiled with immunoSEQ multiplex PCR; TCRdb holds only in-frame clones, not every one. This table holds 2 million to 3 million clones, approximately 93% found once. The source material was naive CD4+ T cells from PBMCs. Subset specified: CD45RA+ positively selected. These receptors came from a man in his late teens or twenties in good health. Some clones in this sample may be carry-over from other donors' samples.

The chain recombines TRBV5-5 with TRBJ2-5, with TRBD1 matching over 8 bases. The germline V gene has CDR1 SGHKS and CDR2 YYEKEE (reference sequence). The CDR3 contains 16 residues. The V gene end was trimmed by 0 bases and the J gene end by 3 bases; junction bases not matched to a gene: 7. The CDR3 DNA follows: TGTGCCAGCAGCTTGGGGCAGGGGGCAATTGAAGAGACCCAGTACTTC. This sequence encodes CASSLGQGAIEETQYF.

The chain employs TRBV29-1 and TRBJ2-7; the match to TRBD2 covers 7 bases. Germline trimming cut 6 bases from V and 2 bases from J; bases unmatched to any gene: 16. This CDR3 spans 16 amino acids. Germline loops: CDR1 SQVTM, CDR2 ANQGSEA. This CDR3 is CSVYGPGGSSPYEQYF. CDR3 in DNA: TGCAGCGTCTACGGGCCGGGCGGGAGCTCCCCCTACGAGCAGTACTTC.

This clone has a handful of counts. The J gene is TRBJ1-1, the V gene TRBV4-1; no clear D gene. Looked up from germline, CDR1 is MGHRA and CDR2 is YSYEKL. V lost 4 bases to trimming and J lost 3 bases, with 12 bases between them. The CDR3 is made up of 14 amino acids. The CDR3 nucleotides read TGCGCCAGCAGCCGTGTGGGCGATGACACTGAAGCTTTCTTT. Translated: CASSRVGDDTEAFF.

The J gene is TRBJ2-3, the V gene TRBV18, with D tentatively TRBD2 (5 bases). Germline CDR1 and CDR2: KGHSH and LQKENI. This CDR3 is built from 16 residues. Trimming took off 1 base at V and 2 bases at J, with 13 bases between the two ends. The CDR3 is CASSPLQRRSTDTQYF. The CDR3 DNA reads TGTGCCAGCTCACCACTCCAGCGGAGATCCACAGATACGCAGTATTTT.

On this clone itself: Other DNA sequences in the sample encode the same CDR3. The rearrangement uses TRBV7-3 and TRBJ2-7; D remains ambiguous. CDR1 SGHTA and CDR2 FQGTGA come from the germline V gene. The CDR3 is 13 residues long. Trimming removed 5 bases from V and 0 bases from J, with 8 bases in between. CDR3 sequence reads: CASSPTGSYEQYF. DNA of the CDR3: TGTGCCAGCAGCCCCACGGGCTCCTACGAGCAGTACTTC. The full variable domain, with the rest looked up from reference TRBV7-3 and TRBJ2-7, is GAGVSQTPSNKVTEKGKYVELRCDPISGHTALYWYRQSLGQGPEFLIYFQGTGAADDSGLPNDRFFAVRPEGSVSTLKIQRTERGDSAVYLCASSPTGSYEQYFGPGTRLTVT.

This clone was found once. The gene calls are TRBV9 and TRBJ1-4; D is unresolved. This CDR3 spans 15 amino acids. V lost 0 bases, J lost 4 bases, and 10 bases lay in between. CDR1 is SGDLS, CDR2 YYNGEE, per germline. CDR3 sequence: CASSVASHRNEKLFF. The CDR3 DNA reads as TGTGCCAGCAGCGTAGCTTCACACCGTAATGAAAAACTGTTTTTT.

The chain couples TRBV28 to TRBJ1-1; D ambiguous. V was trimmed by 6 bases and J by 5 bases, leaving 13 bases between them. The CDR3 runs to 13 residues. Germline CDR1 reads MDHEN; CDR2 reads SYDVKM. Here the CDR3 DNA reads TGTGCCAGCAGGCATACAACGCGGACTGAAGCTTTCTTT. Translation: CASRHTTRTEAFF.

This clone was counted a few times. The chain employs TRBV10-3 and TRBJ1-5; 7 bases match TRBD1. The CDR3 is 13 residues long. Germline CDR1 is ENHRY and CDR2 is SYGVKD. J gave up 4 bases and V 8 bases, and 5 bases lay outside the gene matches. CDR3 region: CAIATGTNQPQHF. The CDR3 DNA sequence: TGTGCCATCGCGACAGGGACTAATCAGCCCCAGCATTTT.

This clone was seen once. CDR3 region: CSVEDRGGNYEQYF. The CDR3 region has the DNA TGCAGCGTTGAAGACAGGGGCGGAAACTACGAGCAGTACTTC. The chain couples TRBV29-1 to TRBJ2-7, with D possibly TRBD1 on 6 matching bases. V was trimmed by 0 bases and J by 3 bases, leaving 12 bases between them. This CDR3 is 14 amino acids long. Germline assignment: CDR1 SQVTM and CDR2 ANQGSEA.

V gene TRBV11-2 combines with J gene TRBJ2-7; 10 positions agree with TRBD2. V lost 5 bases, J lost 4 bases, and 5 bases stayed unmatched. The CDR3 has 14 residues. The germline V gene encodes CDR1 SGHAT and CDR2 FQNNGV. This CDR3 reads CASSPTAGGYEQYF. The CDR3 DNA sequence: TGTGCCAGCAGCCCAACAGCGGGAGGGTACGAGCAGTACTTC.

CDR3 loop: CASSPTTGGTYEQYF. CDR3 in DNA: TGTGCCAGCTCACCTACGACAGGGGGTACCTACGAGCAGTACTTC. The chain links TRBV18 to TRBJ2-7; 9 positions agree with TRBD1. Germline CDR1 KGHSH, CDR2 LQKENI. The ends lost 3 bases at V and 2 bases at J; junction bases unmatched: 5. The CDR3 totals 15 residues.

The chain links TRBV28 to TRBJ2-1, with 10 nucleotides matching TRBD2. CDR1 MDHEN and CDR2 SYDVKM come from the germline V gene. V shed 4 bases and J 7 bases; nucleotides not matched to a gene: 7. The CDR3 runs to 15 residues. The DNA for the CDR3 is TGTGCCAGCAGTTCAGGAAGCGGGAGGGAGAATGAGCAGTTCTTC. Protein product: CASSSGSGRENEQFF.

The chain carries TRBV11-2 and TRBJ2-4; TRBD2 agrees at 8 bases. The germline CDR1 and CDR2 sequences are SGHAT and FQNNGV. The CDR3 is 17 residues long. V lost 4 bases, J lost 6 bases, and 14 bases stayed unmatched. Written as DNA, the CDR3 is TGTGCCAGCAGCTCCTCACCACGGGGGGGCCCCGGAAACATTCAGTACTTC. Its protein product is CASSSSPRGGPGNIQYF.

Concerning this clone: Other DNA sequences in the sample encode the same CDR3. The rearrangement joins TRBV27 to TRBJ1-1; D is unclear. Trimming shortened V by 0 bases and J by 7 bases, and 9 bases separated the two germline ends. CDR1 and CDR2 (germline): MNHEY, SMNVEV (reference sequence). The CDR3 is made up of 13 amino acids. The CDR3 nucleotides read TGTGCCAGCAGTTTATCCGGCCGAGGTGAAGCTTTCTTT. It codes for CASSLSGRGEAFF.

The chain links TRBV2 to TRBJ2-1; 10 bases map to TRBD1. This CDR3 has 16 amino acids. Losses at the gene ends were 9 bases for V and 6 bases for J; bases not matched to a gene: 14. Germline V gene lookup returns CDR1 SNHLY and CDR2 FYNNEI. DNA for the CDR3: TGTGCCAGAACCCCACCGGGACAGGGGCTATTCAATGAGCAGTTCTTC. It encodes CARTPPGQGLFNEQFF.

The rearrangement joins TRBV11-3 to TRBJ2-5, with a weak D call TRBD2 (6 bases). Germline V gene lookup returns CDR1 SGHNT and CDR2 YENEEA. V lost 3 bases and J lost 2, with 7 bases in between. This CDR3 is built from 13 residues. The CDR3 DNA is TGTGCCAGCAGCTTGCGGGAACAAGAGACCCAGTACTTC. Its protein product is CASSLREQETQYF.

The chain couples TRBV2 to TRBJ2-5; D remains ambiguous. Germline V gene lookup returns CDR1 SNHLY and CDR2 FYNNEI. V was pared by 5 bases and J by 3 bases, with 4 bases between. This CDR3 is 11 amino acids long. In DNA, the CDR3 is TGTGCCAGCAGTACGGAAGAGACCCAGTACTTC. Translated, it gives CASSTEETQYF.

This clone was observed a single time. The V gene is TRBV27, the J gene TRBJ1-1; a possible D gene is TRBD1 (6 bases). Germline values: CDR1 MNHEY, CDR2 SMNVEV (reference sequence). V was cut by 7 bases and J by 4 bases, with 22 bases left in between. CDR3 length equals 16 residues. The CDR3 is CASTTMGGGSGTEAFF. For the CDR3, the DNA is TGTGCCAGCACCACAATGGGGGGGGGCTCGGGCACTGAAGCTTTCTTT.

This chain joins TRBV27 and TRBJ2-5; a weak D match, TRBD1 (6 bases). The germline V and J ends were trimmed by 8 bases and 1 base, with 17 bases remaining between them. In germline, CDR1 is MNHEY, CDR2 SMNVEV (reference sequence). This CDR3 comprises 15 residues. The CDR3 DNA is TGTGCCAGCTTCCCCCCAAGAGGGGGCCAAGAGACCCAGTACTTC. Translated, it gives CASFPPRGGQETQYF.

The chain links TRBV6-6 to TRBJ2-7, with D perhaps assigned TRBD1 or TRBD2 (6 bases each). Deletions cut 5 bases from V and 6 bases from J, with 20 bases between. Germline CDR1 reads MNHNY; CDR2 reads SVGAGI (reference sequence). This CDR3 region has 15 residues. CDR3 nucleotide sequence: TGTGCCAGCAGTCAAAGGACATTGGGGGGCTTCGAGCAGTACTTC. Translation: CASSQRTLGGFEQYF.

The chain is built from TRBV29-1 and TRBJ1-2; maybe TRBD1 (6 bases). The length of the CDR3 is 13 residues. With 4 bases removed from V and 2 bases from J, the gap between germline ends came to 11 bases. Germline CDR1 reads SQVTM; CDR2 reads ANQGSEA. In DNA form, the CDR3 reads TGCAGCGTTGTAAGGGGGTTGAACTATGGCTACACCTTC. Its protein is CSVVRGLNYGYTF.

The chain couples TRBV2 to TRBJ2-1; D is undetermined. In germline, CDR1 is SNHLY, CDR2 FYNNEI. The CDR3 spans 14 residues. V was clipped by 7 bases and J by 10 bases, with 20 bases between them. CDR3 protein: CASTESSLPREQFF. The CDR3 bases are TGTGCCAGCACCGAAAGTAGTCTTCCAAGGGAGCAGTTCTTC.

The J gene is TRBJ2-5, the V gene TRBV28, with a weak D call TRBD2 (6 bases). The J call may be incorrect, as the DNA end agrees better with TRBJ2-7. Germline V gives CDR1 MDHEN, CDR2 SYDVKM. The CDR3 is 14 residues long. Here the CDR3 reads CASSVRGGSYEQYF. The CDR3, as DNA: TGTGCCAGCAGTGTTCGAGGAGGGTCCTACGAGCAGTACTTC.

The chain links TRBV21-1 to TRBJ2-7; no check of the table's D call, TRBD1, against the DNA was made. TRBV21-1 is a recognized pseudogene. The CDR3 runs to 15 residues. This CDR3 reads CASSGTGQDIYEQYF. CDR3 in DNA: TGTGCCAGCAGCGGAACGGGACAGGATATATACGAGCAGTACTTC.

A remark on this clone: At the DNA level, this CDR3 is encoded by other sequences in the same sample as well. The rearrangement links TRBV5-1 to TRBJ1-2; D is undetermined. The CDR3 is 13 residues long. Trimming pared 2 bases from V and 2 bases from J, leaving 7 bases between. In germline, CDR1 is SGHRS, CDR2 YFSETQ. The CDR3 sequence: CASSLSENYGYTF. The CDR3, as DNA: TGCGCCAGCAGCTTATCGGAGAACTATGGCTACACCTTC.

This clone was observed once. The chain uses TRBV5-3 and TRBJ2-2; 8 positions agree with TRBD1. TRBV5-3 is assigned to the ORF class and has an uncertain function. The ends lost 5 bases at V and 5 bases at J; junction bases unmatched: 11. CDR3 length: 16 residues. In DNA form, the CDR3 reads TGTGCCAGAAGGAAAGCTTGGTACAGGGGGACCGGGGAGCTGTTTTTT. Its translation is CARRKAWYRGTGELFF.

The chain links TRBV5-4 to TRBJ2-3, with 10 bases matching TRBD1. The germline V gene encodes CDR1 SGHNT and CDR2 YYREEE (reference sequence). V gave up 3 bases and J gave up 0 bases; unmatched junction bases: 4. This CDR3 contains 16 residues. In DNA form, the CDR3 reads TGTGCCAGCAGCTCGGGACAGGGGACTAGCACAGATACGCAGTATTTT. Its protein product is CASSSGQGTSTDTQYF.

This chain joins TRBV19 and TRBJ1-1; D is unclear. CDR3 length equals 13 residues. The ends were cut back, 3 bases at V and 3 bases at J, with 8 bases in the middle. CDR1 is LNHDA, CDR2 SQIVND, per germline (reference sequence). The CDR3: CASSIPGDTEAFF. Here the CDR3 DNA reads TGTGCCAGTAGTATCCCCGGGGACACTGAAGCTTTCTTT.

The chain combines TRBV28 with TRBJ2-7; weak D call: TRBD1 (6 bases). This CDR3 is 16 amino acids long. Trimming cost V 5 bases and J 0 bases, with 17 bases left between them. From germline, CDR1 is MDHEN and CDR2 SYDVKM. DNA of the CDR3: TGTGCCAGCAGTCATGACCTCAGGGGCAGCTCCTACGAGCAGTACTTC. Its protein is CASSHDLRGSSYEQYF.

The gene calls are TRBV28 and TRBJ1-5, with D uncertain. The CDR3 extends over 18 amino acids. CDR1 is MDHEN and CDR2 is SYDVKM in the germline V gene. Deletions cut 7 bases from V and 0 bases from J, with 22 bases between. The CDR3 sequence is CASTYSSLVSYSNQPQHF. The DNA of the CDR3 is TGTGCCAGCACCTATTCCAGCCTAGTATCGTATAGCAATCAGCCCCAGCATTTT. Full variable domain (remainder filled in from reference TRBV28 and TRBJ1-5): DVKVTQSSRYLVKRTGEKVFLECVQDMDHENMFWYRQDPGLGLRLIYFSYDVKMKEKGDIPEGYSVSREKKERFSLILESASTNQTSMYLCASTYSSLVSYSNQPQHFGDGTRLSIL.

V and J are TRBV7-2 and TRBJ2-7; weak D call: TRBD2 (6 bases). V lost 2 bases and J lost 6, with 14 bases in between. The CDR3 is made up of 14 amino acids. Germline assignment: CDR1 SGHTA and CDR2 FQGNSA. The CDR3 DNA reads TGTGCCAGCAGCTTATCAGGGAGACTAGGCGAGCAGTACTTC. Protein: CASSLSGRLGEQYF.